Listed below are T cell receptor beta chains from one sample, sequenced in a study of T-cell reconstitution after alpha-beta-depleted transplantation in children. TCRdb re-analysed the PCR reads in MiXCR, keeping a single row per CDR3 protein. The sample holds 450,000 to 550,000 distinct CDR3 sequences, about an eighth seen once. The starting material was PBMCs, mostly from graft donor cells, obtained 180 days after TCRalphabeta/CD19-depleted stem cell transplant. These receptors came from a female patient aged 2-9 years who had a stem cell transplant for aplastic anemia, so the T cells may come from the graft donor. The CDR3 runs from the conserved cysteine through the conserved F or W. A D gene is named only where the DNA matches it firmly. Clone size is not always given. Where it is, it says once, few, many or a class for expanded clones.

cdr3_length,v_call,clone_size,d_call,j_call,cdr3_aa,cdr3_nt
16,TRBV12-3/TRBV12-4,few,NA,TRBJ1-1,CASTHGAGKGNTEAFF,TGTGCCAGCACCCATGGGGCCGGGAAGGGGAACACTGAAGCTTTCTTT
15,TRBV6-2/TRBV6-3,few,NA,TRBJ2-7,CASSGGIFLPYEQYF,TGTGCCAGCAGTGGAGGGATCTTCCTTCCCTACGAGCAGTACTTC
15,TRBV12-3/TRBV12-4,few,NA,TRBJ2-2,CASSIRTHNTGELFF,TGTGCCAGCAGCATTCGGACCCACAACACCGGGGAGCTGTTTTTT
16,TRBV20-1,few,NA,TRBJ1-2,CSARALDSRIKYGYTF,TGCAGTGCTAGAGCTTTGGACAGCCGCATCAAGTATGGCTACACCTTC
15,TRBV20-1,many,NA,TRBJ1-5,CSCPLPGYSNQPQHF,TGCAGTTGCCCCCTTCCAGGGTATAGCAATCAGCCCCAGCATTTT
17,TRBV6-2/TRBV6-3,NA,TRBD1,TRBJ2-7,CASSPGQGLNWVYEQYF,TGTGCCAGCAGTCCGGGACAGGGTCTTAATTGGGTCTACGAGCAGTACTTC
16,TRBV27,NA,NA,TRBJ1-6,CASKNSEGTGVSPLHF,TGTGCCAGCAAAAACAGCGAAGGAACTGGGGTCTCACCCCTCCACTTT
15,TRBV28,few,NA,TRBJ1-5,CASSFLDRNEQPQHF,TGTGCCAGCAGTTTCCTAGACAGGAATGAACAGCCCCAGCATTTT
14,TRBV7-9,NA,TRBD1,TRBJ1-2,CASSAQGVGYGYTF,TGTGCCAGCAGCGCCCAGGGGGTGGGCTATGGCTACACCTTC
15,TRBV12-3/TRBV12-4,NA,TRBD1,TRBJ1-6,CASSPQRTGSSPLHF,TGTGCCAGCAGTCCGCAGAGGACAGGGTCCTCACCCCTCCACTTT
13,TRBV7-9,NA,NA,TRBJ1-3,CASSPRDANTIYF,TGTGCCAGCAGCCCGAGGGATGCAAACACCATATATTTT
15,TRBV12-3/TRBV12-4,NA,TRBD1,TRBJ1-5,CASSGGQGAYQPQHF,TGTGCCAGCAGTGGGGGACAGGGGGCTTATCAGCCCCAGCATTTT
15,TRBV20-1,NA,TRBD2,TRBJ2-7,CSARDERLAYYEQYF,TGCAGTGCTAGAGATGAGAGACTAGCCTACTACGAGCAGTACTTC
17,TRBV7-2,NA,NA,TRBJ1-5,CASSLASTGHSNQPQHF,TGTGCCAGCAGCTTAGCGTCGACAGGCCATAGCAATCAGCCCCAGCATTTT
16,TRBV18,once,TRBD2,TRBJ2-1,CASSLATSGSHHEQFF,TGTGCCAGCTCACTAGCGACTAGCGGGAGCCACCATGAGCAGTTCTTC
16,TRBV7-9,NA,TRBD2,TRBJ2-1,CASSLAVTSGSHEQFF,TGTGCCAGCAGCTTAGCGGTGACTAGCGGGAGTCATGAGCAGTTCTTC
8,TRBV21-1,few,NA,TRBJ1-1,CASTQAFF,TGTGCCAGCACCCAAGCTTTCTTT
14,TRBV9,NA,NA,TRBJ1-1,CASSAGRWDIEAFF,TGTGCCAGCAGCGCGGGTCGGTGGGACATTGAAGCTTTCTTT
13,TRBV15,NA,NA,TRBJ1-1,CATSTVAWGEAFF,TGTGCCACCAGCACCGTCGCGTGGGGGGAAGCTTTCTTT
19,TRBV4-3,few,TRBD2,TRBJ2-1,CASSLHPGLAGGKVGEQFF,TGCGCCAGCAGCCTCCATCCGGGACTAGCGGGAGGAAAAGTAGGTGAGCAGTTCTTC
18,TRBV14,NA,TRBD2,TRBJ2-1,CASSRRLAGDNSYNEQFF,TGTGCCAGCAGCCGGCGACTAGCGGGAGATAATTCCTACAATGAGCAGTTCTTC
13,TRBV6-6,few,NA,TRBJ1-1,CASSYEGATEAFF,TGTGCCAGCAGTTACGAGGGAGCCACTGAAGCTTTCTTT
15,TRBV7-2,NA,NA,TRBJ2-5,CASSFWTRTGETQYF,TGTGCCAGCAGCTTCTGGACCCGGACGGGAGAGACCCAGTACTTC
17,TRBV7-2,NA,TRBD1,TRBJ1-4,CASSYRDSYRFFEKLFF,TGTGCCAGCAGCTACCGGGACAGCTACAGATTTTTTGAAAAACTGTTTTTT
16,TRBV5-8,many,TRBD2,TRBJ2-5,CASSFGTSGPQETQYF,TGTGCCAGCAGCTTCGGGACTAGCGGGCCCCAAGAGACCCAGTACTTC
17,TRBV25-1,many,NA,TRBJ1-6,CASSEFLGVINNSPLHF,TGTGCCAGCAGTGAATTTCTTGGGGTCATCAATAATTCACCCCTCCACTTT
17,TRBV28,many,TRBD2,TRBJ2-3,CASSLVLAGEYTDTQYF,TGTGCCAGCAGTTTGGTGCTAGCGGGAGAGTACACAGATACGCAGTATTTT
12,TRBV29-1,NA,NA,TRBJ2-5,CSVETGSETQYF,TGCAGCGTTGAAACAGGGAGCGAGACCCAGTACTTC
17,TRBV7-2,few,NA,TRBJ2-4,CASIHQSSAEAKNIQYF,TGTGCCAGCATCCATCAGTCTAGCGCCGAGGCCAAAAACATTCAGTACTTC